What follows are 16 T cell receptor beta chains derived from one specimen sequenced in a study of blood T cell repertoires in COVID-19 (dated by TCRdb to the early 2020s). The library was made by the immunoSEQ multiplex PCR assay. Entries here come from immuneACCESS through TCRdb and include only in-frame sequences with V and J called. Some clones fail to appear in such tables; in the studies checked, an unresolved V gene covers under half of the shortfall, and the cause of the remainder is unknown. Present in this sample are about 170,000 clones, roughly 87% of which were seen just once. Around 1.6% of the sample goes to the ten largest clones. Sequenced material: peripheral blood. These receptors originate from a woman between 50 and 59 years old with acute or convalescent COVID-19.

The chain employs TRBV24-1 and TRBJ2-5, with 10 bases lining up with TRBD1. The germline V gene encodes CDR1 KGHDR and CDR2 SFDVKD. The CDR3 contains 16 residues. V lost 4 bases and J lost 5; bases outside the gene matches: 9. The DNA of the CDR3 is TGTGCCACCAGTGAACCCAGGACAGGGGGTTTGGAGACCCAGTACTTC. The encoded protein is CATSEPRTGGLETQYF.

V and J are TRBV5-5 and TRBJ1-4; no reliable D call. The CDR3 has 15 residues. CDR1 is SGHKS and CDR2 is YYEKEE in the germline V gene (reference sequence). V was clipped by 0 bases and J by 0 bases, with 6 bases between them. The CDR3 here is CASSLDGATNEKLFF. As DNA, the CDR3 is TGTGCCAGCAGCTTGGACGGTGCAACTAATGAAAAACTGTTTTTT.

The chain joins TRBV6-5 to TRBJ2-7; TRBD2 is a possible D gene (6 bases). This CDR3 region has 15 residues. Between the trimmed V and J ends, which lost 1 base and 8 bases, there was a span of 18 bases. CDR1 and CDR2 from the germline V gene are MNHEY and SVGAGI. CDR3 sequence reads: CASSYYGTYPLQQYF. DNA for the CDR3: TGTGCCAGCAGTTACTATGGGACTTACCCCTTACAGCAGTACTTC.

The chain employs TRBV11-2 and TRBJ1-4; D unclear. The CDR3 contains 15 residues. Germline V gene data show CDR1 as SGHAT and CDR2 as FQNNGV. Trimming removed 1 base from V and 8 bases from J, with 14 bases in between. The CDR3 is CASSLGVDRREKLFF. The CDR3 coding sequence is TGTGCCAGCAGCTTAGGGGTCGACCGGCGGGAAAAACTGTTTTTT.

This clone was counted only a few times. This chain links TRBV19 with TRBJ2-6; the D gene is possibly TRBD1 (6 bases). Deletions cut 6 bases from V and 4 bases from J, with 13 bases between. The V gene's germline CDR1 is LNHDA and CDR2 SQIVND (reference sequence). The CDR3 has 15 amino acids. The CDR3 is CASRRQEWGANVLTF. The DNA for the CDR3 is TGTGCCAGTAGACGACAGGAGTGGGGGGCCAACGTCCTGACTTTC. Filled out from reference TRBV19 and TRBJ2-6, the complete variable domain reads DGGITQSPKYLFRKEGQNVTLSCEQNLNHDAMYWYRQDPGQGLRLIYYSQIVNDFQKGDIAEGYSVSREKKESFPLTVTSAQKNPTAFYLCASRRQEWGANVLTFGAGSRLTVL.

This clone was seen a few times. This sequence joins TRBV3-1 (or the pseudogene TRBV3-2) and TRBJ1-1, with D tentatively TRBD1 (6 bases). V was cut by 6 bases and J by 3 bases, with 14 bases left in between. This CDR3 has 14 residues. In germline, CDR1 is LGHDT, CDR2 YNNKEL (reference sequence). The CDR3 loop reads CASRLGGWDTEAFF. The CDR3 DNA sequence: TGTGCCAGCAGATTAGGGGGTTGGGACACTGAAGCTTTCTTT.

This chain uses TRBV10-3 with TRBJ1-2; D gene uncertain. Germline-derived CDR1 and CDR2 are ENHRY and SYGVKD. The CDR3 spans 13 residues. V was pared by 3 bases and J by 3 bases, with 8 bases between. The CDR3 DNA reads TGTGCCATCAGTGACATGGAGCACTATGGCTACACCTTC. Translated: CAISDMEHYGYTF.

The gene calls are TRBV27 and TRBJ1-3, with a possible D match to TRBD1 (6 bases). V was clipped by 5 bases and J by 0 bases, with 14 bases between them. In germline, CDR1 is MNHEY, CDR2 SMNVEV (reference sequence). The CDR3 covers 16 residues. The CDR3 sequence is CASSPQGVGSGNTIYF. The CDR3 nucleotides read TGTGCCAGCAGTCCACAGGGTGTGGGCTCTGGAAACACCATATATTTT.

CDR3 nucleotides: TGTGCCAGCAGACCTCCGGGACAGGGTATTGTCTACACCTTC. This gives the protein CASRPPGQGIVYTF. This chain uses TRBV7-9 with TRBJ1-2; 9 bases line up with TRBD1. This CDR3 has 14 residues. Losses at the gene ends were 6 bases for V and 10 bases for J; bases not matched to a gene: 12. Germline V CDR1 and CDR2: SEHNR, FQNEAQ (reference sequence).

V and J are TRBV9 and TRBJ2-3; possibly TRBD1 for D (6 bases). Germline V gene lookup returns CDR1 SGDLS and CDR2 YYNGEE. The CDR3 length is 15 residues. Between the trimmed V and J ends, which lost 4 bases and 2 bases, there was a span of 14 bases. As DNA, the CDR3 is TGTGCCAGCAGCTTAGGGGGAGATCCCACAGATACGCAGTATTTT. Translating it yields CASSLGGDPTDTQYF.

The V call is TRBV27, the J call TRBJ1-5, with D unclear. This CDR3 comprises 11 residues. Germline V gene data show CDR1 as MNHEY and CDR2 as SMNVEV (reference sequence). V was trimmed by 8 bases and J by 1 base, leaving 3 bases between them. The CDR3 bases are TGTGCCAGCGGCAGCAATCAGCCCCAGCATTTT. Translating it yields CASGSNQPQHF.

The chain combines TRBV11-3 with TRBJ2-5; weak D call: TRBD1 (6 bases). Per germline, CDR1 SGHNT and CDR2 YENEEA. The CDR3 is 16 residues long. Trimming stripped 0 bases from V and 7 bases from J, with 18 bases between. This chain's CDR3 is CASSLDPTGQIGTQYF. The CDR3 bases are TGTGCCAGCAGCTTAGATCCGACAGGCCAGATTGGGACCCAGTACTTC.

V gene TRBV4-2 combines with J gene TRBJ1-1, with 7 nucleotides matching TRBD1. The CDR3 covers 16 residues. CDR1 and CDR2 (germline): LGHNA, YNFKEQ. V lost 3 bases, J lost 1 base, and 8 bases stayed unmatched. CDR3 coding DNA: TGTGCCAGCAGCCAGGTACAGGGGACCCAGAACACTGAAGCTTTCTTT. This sequence encodes CASSQVQGTQNTEAFF.

This chain links TRBV6-2 or TRBV6-3 with TRBJ2-7; D remains unclear. This CDR3 spans 13 amino acids. V was clipped by 1 base and J by 4 bases, with 8 bases between them. Germline loops: CDR1 MNHEY, CDR2 SVGEGT. CDR3 coding DNA: TGTGCCAGCAGTTACTTCCCTTCGTACGAGCAGTACTTC. This gives the protein CASSYFPSYEQYF.

V gene TRBV25-1 combines with J gene TRBJ1-6, with a tentative D call TRBD1 (5 bases). V was shortened by 3 bases and J by 16 bases, with 28 bases between the two germline ends. This CDR3 comprises 17 residues. Germline CDR1 is MGHDK and CDR2 is SYGVNS. CDR3 in DNA: TGTGCCAGCAGTGAGGGGCAGGGTGGCCCCCTAAAGGGAAGACTCCACTTT. Its translation is CASSEGQGGPLKGRLHF.

The chain employs TRBV10-1 and TRBJ1-3; no firm D call. The CDR3 is made up of 13 amino acids. CDR1 WNHNN and CDR2 SYGVQD come from the germline V gene (reference sequence). The V and J ends lost 4 bases and 10 bases respectively, with 14 bases between them. The CDR3 loop is CASSVNPLGTIYF. The CDR3 bases are TGCGCCAGCAGTGTAAACCCTCTCGGGACCATATATTTT.